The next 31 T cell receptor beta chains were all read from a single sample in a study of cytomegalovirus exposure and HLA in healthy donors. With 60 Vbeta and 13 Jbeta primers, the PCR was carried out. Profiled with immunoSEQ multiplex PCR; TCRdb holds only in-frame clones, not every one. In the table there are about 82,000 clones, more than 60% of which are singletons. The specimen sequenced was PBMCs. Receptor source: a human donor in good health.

CDR3 protein: CASSKRETQYF. The CDR3 bases are TGTGCCAGCAGTAAGCGGGAGACCCAGTACTTC. The V gene is TRBV6-5, the J gene TRBJ2-5; possibly TRBD2 for D (5 bases). This CDR3 is built from 11 residues. The V and J ends lost 5 bases and 5 bases respectively, with 6 bases between them. Germline-derived CDR1 and CDR2 are MNHEY and SVGAGI.

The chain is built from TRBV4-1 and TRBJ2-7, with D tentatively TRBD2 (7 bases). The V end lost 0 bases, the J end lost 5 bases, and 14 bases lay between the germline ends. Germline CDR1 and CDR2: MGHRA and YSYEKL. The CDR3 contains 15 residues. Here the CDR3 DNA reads TGCGCCAGCAGCCAAGAGCGAAGGGGGGGCGACGAGCAGTACTTC. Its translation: CASSQERRGGDEQYF.

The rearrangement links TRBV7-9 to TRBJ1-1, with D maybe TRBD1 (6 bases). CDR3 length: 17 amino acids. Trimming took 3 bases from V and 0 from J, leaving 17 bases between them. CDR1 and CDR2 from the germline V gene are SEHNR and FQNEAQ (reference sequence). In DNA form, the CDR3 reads TGTGCCAGCAGCTTTCCCGTGACAGGATCTATGAACACTGAAGCTTTCTTT. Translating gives CASSFPVTGSMNTEAFF.

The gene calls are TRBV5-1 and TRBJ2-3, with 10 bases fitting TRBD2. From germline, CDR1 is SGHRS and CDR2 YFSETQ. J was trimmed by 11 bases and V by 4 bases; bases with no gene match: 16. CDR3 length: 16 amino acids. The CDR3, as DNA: TGCGCCAGCAGCGGAACGCCGGGACTAGCGCCAGATGGGCAGTATTTT. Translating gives CASSGTPGLAPDGQYF.

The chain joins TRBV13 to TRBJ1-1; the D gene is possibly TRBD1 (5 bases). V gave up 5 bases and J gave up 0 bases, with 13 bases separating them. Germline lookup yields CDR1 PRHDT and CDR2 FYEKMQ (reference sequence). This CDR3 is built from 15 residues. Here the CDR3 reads CASSVRVVMNTEAFF. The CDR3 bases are TGTGCCAGCAGCGTCAGGGTTGTCATGAACACTGAAGCTTTCTTT.

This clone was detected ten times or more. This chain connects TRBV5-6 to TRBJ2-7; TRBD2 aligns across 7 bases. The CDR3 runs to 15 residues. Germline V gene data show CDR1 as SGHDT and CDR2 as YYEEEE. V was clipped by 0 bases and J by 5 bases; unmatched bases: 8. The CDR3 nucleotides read TGTGCCAGCAGCTTGGACTCGGGGGGATTAAACGAGCAGTACTTC. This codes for CASSLDSGGLNEQYF.

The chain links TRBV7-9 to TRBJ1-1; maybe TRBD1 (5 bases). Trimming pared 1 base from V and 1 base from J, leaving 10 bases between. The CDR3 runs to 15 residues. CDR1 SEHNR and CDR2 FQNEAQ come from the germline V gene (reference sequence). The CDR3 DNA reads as TGTGCCAGCAGCTTAGATTGGACATCGAACACTGAAGCTTTCTTT. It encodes CASSLDWTSNTEAFF.

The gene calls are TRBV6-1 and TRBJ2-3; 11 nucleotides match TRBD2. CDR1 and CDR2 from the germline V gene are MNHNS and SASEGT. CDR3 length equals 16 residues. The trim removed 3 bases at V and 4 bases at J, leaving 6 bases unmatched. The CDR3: CASSDLAGGRADTQYF. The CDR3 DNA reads TGTGCCAGCAGTGATTTAGCGGGGGGGCGCGCAGATACGCAGTATTTT.

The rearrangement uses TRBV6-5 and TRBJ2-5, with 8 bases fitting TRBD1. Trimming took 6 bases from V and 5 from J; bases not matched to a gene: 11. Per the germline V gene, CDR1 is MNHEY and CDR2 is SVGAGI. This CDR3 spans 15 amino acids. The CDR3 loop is CASSTHRGKRETQYF. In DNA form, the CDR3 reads TGTGCCAGCAGCACCCACAGGGGGAAACGGGAGACCCAGTACTTC.

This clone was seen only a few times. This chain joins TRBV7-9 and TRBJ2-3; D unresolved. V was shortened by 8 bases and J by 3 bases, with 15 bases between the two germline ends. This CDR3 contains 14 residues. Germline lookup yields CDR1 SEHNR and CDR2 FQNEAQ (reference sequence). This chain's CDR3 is CASLAITGTDTQYF. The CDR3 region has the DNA TGTGCCAGCCTCGCGATTACCGGTACAGATACGCAGTATTTT.

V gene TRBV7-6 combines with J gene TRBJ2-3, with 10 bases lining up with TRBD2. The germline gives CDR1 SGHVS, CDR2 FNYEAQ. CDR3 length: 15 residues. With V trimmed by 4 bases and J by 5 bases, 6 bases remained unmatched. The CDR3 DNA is TGTGCCAGCAGCTATAGCGGGGGGCCACGAGATACGCAGTATTTT. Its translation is CASSYSGGPRDTQYF.

The CDR3 sequence is CASSARIGDTQYF. CDR3 coding DNA: TGTGCCAGCAGCGCCCGAATCGGGGATACGCAGTATTTT. The rearrangement links TRBV9 to TRBJ2-3; D is uncertain. Germline CDR1 is SGDLS and CDR2 is YYNGEE. V was shortened by 3 bases and J by 6 bases, with 11 bases between the two germline ends. The CDR3 runs 13 residues.

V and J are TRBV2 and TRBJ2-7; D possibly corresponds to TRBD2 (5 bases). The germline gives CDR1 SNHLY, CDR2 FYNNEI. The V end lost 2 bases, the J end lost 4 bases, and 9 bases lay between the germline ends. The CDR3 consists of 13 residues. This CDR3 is CASSERVAYEQYF. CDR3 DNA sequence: TGTGCCAGCAGTGAACGAGTAGCGTACGAGCAGTACTTC.

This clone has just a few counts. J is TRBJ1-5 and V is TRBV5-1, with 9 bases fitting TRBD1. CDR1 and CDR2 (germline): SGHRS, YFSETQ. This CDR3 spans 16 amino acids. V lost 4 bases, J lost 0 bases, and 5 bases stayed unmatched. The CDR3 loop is CASSPTGGNSNQPQHF. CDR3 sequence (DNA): TGCGCCAGCAGCCCGACAGGGGGAAATAGCAATCAGCCCCAGCATTTT.

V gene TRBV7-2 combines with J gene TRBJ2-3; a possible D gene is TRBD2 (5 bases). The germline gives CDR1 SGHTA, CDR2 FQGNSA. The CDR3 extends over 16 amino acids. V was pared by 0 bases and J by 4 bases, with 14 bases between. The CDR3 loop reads CASSLAEEGIADTQYF. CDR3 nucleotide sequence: TGTGCCAGCAGCTTAGCGGAGGAAGGGATCGCAGATACGCAGTATTTT.

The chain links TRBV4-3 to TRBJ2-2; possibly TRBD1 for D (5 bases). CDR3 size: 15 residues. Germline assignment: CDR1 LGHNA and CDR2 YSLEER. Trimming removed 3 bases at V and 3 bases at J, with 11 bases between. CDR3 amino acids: CASSHVGRDTGELFF. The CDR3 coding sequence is TGCGCCAGCAGCCACGTGGGCAGGGACACCGGGGAGCTGTTTTTT.

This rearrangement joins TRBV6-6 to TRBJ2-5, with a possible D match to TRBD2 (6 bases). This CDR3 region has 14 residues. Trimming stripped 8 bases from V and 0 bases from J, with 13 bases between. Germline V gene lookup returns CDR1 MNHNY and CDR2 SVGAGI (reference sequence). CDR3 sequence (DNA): TGTGCCAGCTCCGGAGGCGGGGACCAAGAGACCCAGTACTTC. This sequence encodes CASSGGGDQETQYF.

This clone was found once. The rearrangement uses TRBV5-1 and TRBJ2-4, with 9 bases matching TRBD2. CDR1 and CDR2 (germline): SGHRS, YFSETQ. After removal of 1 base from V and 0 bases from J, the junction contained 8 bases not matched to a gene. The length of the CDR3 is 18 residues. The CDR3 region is CASSLQMAGGVAKNIQYF. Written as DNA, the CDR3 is TGCGCCAGCAGCTTGCAAATGGCGGGGGGGGTAGCCAAAAACATTCAGTACTTC.

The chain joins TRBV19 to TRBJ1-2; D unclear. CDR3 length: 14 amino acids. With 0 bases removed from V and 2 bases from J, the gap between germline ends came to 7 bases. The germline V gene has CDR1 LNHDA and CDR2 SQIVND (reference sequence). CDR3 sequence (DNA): TGTGCCAGTAGTATAGAGCCGGGAAACTATGGCTACACCTTC. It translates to CASSIEPGNYGYTF.

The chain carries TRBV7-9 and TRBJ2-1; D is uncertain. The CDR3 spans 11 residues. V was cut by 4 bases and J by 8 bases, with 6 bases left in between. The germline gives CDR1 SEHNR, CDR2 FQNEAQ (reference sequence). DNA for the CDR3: TGTGCCAGCAGCTCCCTCCATGAGCAGTTCTTC. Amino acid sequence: CASSSLHEQFF.

CDR3 in DNA: TGCGCCAGCAGCTTGGCAGGGGGCGGCGGAGTCACTGAAGCTTTCTTT. Translating it yields CASSLAGGGGVTEAFF. The rearrangement links TRBV5-1 to TRBJ1-1; 8 bases are shared with TRBD1. This CDR3 has 16 amino acids. Per germline, CDR1 SGHRS and CDR2 YFSETQ. V dropped 0 bases and J dropped 4; count of bases not matched to a gene: 8.

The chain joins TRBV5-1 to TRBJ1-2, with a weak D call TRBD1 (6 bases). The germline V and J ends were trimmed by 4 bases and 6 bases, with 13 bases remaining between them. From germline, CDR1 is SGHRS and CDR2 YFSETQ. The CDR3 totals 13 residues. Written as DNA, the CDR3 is TGCGCCAGCAGCCAACAGGGTTTTGATGGCTACACCTTC. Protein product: CASSQQGFDGYTF. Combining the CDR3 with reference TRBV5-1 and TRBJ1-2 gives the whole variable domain KAGVTQTPRYLIKTRGQQVTLSCSPISGHRSVSWYQQTPGQGLQFLFEYFSETQRNKGNFPGRFSGRQFSNSRSEMNVSTLELGDSALYLCASSQQGFDGYTFGSGTRLTVV.

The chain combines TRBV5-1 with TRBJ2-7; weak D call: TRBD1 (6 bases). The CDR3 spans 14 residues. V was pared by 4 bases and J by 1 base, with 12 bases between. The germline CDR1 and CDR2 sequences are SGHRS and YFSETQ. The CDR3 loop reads CASSRRTVSYEQYF. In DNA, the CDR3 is TGCGCCAGCAGCCGCCGGACAGTGTCCTACGAGCAGTACTTC.

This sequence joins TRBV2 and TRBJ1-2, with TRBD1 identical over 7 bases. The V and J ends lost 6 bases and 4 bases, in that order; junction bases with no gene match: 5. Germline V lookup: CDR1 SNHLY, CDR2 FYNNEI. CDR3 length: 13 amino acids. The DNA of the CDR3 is TGTGCCAGCAGAGCCGGGACAGCCTATGGCTACACCTTC. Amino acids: CASRAGTAYGYTF.

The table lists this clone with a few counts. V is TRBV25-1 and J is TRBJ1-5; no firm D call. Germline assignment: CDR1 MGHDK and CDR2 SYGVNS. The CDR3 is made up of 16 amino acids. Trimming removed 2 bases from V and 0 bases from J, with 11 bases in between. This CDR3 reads CASSEGGEVSNQPQHF. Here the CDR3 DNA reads TGTGCCAGCAGTGAAGGAGGTGAAGTTAGCAATCAGCCCCAGCATTTT. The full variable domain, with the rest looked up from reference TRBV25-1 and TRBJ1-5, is EADIYQTPRYLVIGTGKKITLECSQTMGHDKMYWYQQDPGMELHLIHYSYGVNSTEKGDLSSESTVSRIRTEHFPLTLESARPSHTSQYLCASSEGGEVSNQPQHFGDGTRLSIL.

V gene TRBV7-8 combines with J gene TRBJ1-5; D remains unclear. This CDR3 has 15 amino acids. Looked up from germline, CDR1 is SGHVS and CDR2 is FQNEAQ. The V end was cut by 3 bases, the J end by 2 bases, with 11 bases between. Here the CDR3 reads CASSFAGNGNQPQHF. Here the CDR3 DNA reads TGTGCCAGCAGCTTCGCCGGGAACGGCAATCAGCCCCAGCATTTT. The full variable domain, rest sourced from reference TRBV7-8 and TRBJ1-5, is GAGVSQSPRYKVAKRGQDVALRCDPISGHVSLFWYQQALGQGPEFLTYFQNEAQLDKSGLPSDRFFAERPEGSVSTLKIQRTQQEDSAVYLCASSFAGNGNQPQHFGDGTRLSIL.

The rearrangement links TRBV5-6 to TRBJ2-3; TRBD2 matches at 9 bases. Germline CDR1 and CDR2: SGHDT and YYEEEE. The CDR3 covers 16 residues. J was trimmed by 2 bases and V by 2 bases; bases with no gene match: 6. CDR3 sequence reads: CASSLKRGALTDTQYF. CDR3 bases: TGTGCCAGCAGCTTAAAGCGGGGGGCCCTCACAGATACGCAGTATTTT. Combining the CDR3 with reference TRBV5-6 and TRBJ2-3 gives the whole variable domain DAGVTQSPTHLIKTRGQQVTLRCSPKSGHDTVSWYQQALGQGPQFIFQYYEEEERQRGNFPDRFSGHQFPNYSSELNVNALLLGDSALYLCASSLKRGALTDTQYFGPGTRLTVL.

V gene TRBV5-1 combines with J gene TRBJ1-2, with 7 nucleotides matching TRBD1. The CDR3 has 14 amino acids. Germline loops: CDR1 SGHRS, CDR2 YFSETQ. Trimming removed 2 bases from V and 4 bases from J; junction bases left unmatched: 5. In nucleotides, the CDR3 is TGCGCCAGCAGCTTTGGGGGACAGATCTATGGCTACACCTTC. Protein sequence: CASSFGGQIYGYTF.

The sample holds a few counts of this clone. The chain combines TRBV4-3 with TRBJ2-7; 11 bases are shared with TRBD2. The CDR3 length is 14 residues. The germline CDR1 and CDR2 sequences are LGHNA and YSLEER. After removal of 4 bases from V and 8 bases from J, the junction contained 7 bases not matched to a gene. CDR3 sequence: CASSPGTSGTQQYF. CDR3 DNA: TGCGCCAGCAGCCCCGGGACTAGCGGTACGCAGCAGTACTTC.

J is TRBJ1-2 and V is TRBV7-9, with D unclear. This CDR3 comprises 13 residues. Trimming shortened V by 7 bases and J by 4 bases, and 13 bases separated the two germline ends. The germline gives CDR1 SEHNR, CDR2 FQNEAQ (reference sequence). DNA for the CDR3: TGTGCCAGCACCCTCGACCGGGGCTATGGCTACACCTTC. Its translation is CASTLDRGYGYTF.

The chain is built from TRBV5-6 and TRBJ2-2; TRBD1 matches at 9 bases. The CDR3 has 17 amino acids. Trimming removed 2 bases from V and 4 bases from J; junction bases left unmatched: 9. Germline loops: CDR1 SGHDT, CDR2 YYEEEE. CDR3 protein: CASSFRGGQGFTGELFF. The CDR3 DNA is TGTGCCAGCAGCTTCCGAGGAGGACAGGGGTTCACCGGGGAGCTGTTTTTT.